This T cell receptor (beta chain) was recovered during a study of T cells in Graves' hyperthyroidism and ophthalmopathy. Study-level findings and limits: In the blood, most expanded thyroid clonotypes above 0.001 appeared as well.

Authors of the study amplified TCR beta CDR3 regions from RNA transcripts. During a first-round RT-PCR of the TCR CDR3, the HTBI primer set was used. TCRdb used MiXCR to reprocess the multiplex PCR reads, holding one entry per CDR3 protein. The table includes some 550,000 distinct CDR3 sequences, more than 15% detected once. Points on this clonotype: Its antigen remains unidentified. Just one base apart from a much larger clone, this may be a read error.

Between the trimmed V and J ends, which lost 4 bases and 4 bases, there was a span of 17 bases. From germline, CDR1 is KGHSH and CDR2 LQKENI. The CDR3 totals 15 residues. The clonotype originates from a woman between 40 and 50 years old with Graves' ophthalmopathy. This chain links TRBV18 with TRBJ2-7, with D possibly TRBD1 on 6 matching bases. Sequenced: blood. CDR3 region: CASSRPNGQRYEQYF. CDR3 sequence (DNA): TGTGCCAGCTCACGACCAAACGGACAGCGGTACGAGCAGTACTTC.